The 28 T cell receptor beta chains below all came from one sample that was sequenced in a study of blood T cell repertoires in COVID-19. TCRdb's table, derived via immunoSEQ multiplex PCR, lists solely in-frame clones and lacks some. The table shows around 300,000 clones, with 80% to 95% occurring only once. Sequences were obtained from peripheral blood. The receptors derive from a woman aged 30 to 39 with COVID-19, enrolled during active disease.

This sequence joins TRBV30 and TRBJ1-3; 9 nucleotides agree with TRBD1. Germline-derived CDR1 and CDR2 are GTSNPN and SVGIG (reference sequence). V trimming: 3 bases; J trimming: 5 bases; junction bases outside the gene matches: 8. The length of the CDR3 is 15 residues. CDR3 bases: TGTGCCTGGAGCCACCAAGGGACAGGGAGAAACACCATATATTTT. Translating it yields CAWSHQGTGRNTIYF.

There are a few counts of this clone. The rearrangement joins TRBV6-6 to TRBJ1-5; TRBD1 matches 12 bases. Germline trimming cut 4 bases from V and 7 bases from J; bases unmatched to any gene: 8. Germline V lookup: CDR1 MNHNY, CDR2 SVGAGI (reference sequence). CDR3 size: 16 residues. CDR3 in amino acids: CASSLTGTGGDQPQHF. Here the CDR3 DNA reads TGTGCCAGCAGTTTGACCGGGACAGGGGGCGACCAGCCCCAGCATTTT.

Here the CDR3 reads CASSLVVSPEAFF. The CDR3 region has the DNA TGTGCCAGCAGCTTAGTAGTCTCCCCTGAAGCTTTCTTT. This chain links TRBV7-9 with TRBJ1-1; D not certain. From germline, CDR1 is SEHNR and CDR2 FQNEAQ (reference sequence). CDR3 length equals 13 residues. Trimming cost V 1 base and J 6 bases, with 9 bases left between them. Complete variable domain (other parts from reference TRBV7-9 and TRBJ1-1): DTGVSQNPRHKITKRGQNVTFRCDPISEHNRLYWYRQTLGQGPEFLTYFQNEAQLEKSRLLSDRFSAERPKGSFSTLEIQRTEQGDSAMYLCASSLVVSPEAFFGQGTRLTVV.

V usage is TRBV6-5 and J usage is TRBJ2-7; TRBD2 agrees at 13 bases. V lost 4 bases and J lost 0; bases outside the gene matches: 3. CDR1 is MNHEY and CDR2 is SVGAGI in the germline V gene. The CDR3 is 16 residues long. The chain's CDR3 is CASSSRTSGSSYEQYF. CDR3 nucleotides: TGTGCCAGCAGTTCCCGGACTAGCGGGAGCTCCTACGAGCAGTACTTC.

The CDR3 spells CASSLQGYGYTF. DNA for the CDR3: TGTGCCAGCAGTCTACAGGGTTATGGCTACACCTTC. The chain links TRBV2 to TRBJ1-2; D is possibly TRBD1 (6 bases). Trimming shortened V by 5 bases and J by 5 bases, and 9 bases separated the two germline ends. Germline lookup yields CDR1 SNHLY and CDR2 FYNNEI. The CDR3 sequence is 12 residues long.

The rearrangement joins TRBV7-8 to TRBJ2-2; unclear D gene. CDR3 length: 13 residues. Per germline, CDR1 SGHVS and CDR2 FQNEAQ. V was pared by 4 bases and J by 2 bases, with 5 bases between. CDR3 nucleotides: TGTGCCAGCAGCTCGTCTAACACCGGGGAGCTGTTTTTT. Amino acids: CASSSSNTGELFF.

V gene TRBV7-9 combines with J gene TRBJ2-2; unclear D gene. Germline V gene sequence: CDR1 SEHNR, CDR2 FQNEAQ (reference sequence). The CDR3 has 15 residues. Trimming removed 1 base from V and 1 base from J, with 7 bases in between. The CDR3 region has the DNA TGTGCCAGCAGCTTAGAAACGGTGAACACCGGGGAGCTGTTTTTT. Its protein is CASSLETVNTGELFF.

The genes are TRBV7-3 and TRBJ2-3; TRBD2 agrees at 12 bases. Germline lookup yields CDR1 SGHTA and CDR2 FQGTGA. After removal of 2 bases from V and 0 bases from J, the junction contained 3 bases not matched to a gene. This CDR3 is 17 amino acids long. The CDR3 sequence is CASSLVGTSGSTDTQYF. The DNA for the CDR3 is TGTGCCAGCAGCTTAGTTGGGACTAGCGGGAGCACAGATACGCAGTATTTT.

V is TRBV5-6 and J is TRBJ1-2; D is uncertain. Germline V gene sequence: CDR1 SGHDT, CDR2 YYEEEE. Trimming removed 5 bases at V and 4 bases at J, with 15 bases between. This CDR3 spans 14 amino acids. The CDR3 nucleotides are TGTGCCAGCAGGGCTTGGTTCCGAACCTATGGCTACACCTTC. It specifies CASRAWFRTYGYTF.

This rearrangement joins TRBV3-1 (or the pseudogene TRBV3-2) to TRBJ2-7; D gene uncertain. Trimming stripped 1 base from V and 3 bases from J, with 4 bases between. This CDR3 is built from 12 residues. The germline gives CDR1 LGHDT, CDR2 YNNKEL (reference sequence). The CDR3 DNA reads TGTGCCAGCAGCCAAGCACACTACGAGCAGTACTTC. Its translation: CASSQAHYEQYF.

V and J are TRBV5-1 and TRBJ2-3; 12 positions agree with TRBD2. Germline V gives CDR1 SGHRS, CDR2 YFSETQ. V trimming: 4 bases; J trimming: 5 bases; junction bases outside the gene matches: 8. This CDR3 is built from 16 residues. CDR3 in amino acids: CASSRKTSGSVDTQYF. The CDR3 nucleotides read TGCGCCAGCAGCCGAAAGACTAGCGGGAGTGTAGATACGCAGTATTTT.

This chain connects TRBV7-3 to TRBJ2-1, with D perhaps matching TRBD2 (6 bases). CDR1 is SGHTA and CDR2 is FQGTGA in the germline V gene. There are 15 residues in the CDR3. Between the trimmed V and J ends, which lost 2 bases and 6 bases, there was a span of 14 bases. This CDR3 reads CASSLERASVNEQFF. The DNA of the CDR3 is TGTGCCAGCAGCTTAGAGAGGGCTAGCGTCAATGAGCAGTTCTTC. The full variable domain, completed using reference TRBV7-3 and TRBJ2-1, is GAGVSQTPSNKVTEKGKYVELRCDPISGHTALYWYRQSLGQGPEFLIYFQGTGAADDSGLPNDRFFAVRPEGSVSTLKIQRTERGDSAVYLCASSLERASVNEQFFGPGTRLTVL.

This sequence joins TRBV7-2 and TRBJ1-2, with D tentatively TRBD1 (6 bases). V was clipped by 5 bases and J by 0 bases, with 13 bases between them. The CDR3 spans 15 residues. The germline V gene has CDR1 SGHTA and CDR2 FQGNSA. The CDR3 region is CASSEHRTANYGYTF. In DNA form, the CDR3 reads TGTGCCAGCAGCGAACATAGGACAGCTAACTATGGCTACACCTTC.

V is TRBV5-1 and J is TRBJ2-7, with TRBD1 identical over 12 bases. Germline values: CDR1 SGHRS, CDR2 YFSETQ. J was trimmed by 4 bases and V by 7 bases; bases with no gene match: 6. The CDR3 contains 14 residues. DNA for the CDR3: TGCGCCAGCGGGACAGGGGGCCCGAATTACGAGCAGTACTTC. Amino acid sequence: CASGTGGPNYEQYF.

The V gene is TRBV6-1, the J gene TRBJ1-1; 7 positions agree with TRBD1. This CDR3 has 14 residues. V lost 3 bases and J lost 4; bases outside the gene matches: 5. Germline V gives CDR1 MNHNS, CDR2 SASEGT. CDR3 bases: TGTGCCAGCAGTGACGCGCACAGGGGCACTGAAGCTTTCTTT. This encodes CASSDAHRGTEAFF.

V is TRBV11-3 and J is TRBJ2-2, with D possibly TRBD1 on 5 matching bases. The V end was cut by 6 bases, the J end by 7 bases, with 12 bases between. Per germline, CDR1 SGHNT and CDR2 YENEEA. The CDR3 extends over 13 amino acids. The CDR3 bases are TGTGCCAGCAGTCAACAGGCCCTCGGGGAGCTGTTTTTT. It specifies CASSQQALGELFF.

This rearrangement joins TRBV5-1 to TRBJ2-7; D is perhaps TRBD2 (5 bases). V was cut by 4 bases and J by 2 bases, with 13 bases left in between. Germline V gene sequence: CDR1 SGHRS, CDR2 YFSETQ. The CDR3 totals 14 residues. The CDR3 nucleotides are TGCGCCAGCAGCCCGAGCGGTATGGCCTACGAGCAGTACTTC. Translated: CASSPSGMAYEQYF.

CDR3 in DNA: TGCAGTGCTGGTGGACAGGGTTCCTACGAGCAGTACTTC. This codes for CSAGGQGSYEQYF. V gene TRBV20-1 combines with J gene TRBJ2-7, with TRBD1 matching over 8 bases. With 5 bases clipped from V and 1 base from J, the junction kept 4 bases outside the gene matches. Looked up from germline, CDR1 is DFQATT and CDR2 is SNEGSKA (reference sequence). The CDR3 contains 13 residues.

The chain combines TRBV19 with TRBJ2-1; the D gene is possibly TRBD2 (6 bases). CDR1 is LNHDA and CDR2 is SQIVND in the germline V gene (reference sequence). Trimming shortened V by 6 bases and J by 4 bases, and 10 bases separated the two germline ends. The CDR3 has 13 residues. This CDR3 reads CASREGRYNEQFF. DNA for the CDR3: TGTGCCAGTAGGGAGGGGAGATACAATGAGCAGTTCTTC.

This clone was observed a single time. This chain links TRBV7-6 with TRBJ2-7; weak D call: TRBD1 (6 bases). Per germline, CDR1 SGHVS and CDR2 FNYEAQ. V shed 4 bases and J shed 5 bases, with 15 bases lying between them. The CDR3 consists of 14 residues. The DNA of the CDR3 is TGTGCCAGCAGCTCCGATGGGGGCGGTAACGAGCAGTACTTC. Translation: CASSSDGGGNEQYF.

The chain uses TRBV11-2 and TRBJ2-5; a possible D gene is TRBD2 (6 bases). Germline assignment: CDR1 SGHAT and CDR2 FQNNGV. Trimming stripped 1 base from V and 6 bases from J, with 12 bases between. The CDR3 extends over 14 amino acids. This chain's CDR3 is CASSLGSGGKTQYF. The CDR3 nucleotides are TGTGCCAGCAGCTTAGGTTCCGGGGGTAAGACCCAGTACTTC. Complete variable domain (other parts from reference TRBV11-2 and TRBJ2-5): EAGVAQSPRYKIIEKRQSVAFWCNPISGHATLYWYQQILGQGPKLLIQFQNNGVVDDSQLPKDRFSAERLKGVDSTLKIQPAKLEDSAVYLCASSLGSGGKTQYFGPGTRLLVL.

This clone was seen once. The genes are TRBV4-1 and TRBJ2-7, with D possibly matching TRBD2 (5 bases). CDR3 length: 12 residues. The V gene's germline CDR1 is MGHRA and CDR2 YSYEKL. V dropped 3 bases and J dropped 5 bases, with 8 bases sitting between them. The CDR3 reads CASSQVANEQYF. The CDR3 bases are TGCGCCAGCAGCCAGGTAGCGAACGAGCAGTACTTC.

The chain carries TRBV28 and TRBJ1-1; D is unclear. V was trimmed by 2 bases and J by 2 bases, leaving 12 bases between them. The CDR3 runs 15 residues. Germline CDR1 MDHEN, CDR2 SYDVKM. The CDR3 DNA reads TGTGCCAGCAGTTTAACGGTCGGGGTTAACACTGAAGCTTTCTTT. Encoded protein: CASSLTVGVNTEAFF.

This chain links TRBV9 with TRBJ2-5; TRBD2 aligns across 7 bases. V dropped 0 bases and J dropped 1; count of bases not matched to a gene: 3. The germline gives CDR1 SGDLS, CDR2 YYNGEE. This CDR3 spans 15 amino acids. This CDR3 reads CASSVGASGQETQYF. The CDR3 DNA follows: TGTGCCAGCAGCGTAGGGGCTAGCGGCCAAGAGACCCAGTACTTC.

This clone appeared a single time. Here the CDR3 reads CAWTTGDYGYTF. The CDR3 DNA reads TGTGCCTGGACAACAGGGGACTATGGCTACACCTTC. This chain connects TRBV30 to TRBJ1-2; 7 bases are shared with TRBD1. V lost 4 bases to trimming and J lost 3 bases; unmatched junction nucleotides: 2. The CDR3 loop spans 12 amino acids. The germline V gene has CDR1 GTSNPN and CDR2 SVGIG (reference sequence). The full variable domain, rest sourced from reference TRBV30 and TRBJ1-2, is SQTIHQWPATLVQPVGSPLSLECTVEGTSNPNLYWYRQAAGRGLQLLFYSVGIGQISSEVPQNLSASRPQDRQFILSSKKLLLSDSGFYLCAWTTGDYGYTFGSGTRLTVV.

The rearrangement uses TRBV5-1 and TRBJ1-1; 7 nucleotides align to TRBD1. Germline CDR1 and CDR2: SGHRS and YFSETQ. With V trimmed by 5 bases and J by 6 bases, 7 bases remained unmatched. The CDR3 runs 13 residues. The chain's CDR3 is CASSFNRGAEAFF. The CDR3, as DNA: TGCGCCAGCAGTTTTAACAGGGGCGCTGAAGCTTTCTTT.

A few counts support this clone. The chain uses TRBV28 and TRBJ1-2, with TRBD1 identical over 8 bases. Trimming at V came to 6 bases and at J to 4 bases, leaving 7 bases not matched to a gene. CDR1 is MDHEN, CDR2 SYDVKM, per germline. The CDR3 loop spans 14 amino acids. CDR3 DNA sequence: TGTGCCAGCAGGGAATGGACAGGGATCTATGGCTACACCTTC. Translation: CASREWTGIYGYTF.

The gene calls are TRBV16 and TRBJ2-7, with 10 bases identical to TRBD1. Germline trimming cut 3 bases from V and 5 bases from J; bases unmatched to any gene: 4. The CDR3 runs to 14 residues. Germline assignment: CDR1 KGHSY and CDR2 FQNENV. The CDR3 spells CASSHRQGAHEQYF. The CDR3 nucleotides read TGTGCCAGCAGCCACCGACAGGGGGCCCACGAGCAGTACTTC.